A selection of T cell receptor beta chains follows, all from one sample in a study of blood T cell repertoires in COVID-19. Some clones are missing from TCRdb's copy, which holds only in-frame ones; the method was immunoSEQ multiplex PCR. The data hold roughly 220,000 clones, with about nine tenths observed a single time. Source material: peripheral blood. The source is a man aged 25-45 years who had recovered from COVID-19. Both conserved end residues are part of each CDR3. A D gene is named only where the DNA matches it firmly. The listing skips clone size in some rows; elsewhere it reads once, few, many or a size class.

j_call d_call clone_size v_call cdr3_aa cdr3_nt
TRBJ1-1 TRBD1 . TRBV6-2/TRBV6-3 CASSYGTGDLIVDPEAFF TGTGCCAGCAGTTACGGGACAGGGGACCTCATCGTAGACCCTGAAGCTTTCTTT
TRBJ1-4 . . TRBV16 CASSRRQATNEKLFF TGTGCCAGCAGCCGCCGACAGGCAACTAATGAAAAACTGTTTTTT
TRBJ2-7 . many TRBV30 CAWSRGSYEQYF TGTGCCTGGTCCAGGGGATCCTACGAGCAGTACTTC
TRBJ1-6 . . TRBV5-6 CASSLGARGYNSPLHF TGTGCCAGCAGCTTGGGGGCCCGTGGCTATAATTCACCCCTCCACTTT
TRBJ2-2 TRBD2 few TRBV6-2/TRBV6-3 CASSSTTGSGGRTGELFF TGTGCCAGCAGTTCCACCACGGGGAGCGGGGGTCGGACCGGGGAGCTGTTTTTT
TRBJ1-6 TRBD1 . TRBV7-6 CASSLDRADYNSPLHF TGTGCCAGCAGCCTTGACAGGGCCGACTATAATTCACCCCTCCACTTT
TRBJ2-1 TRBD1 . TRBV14 CASSQHRDREGNEQFF TGTGCCAGCAGCCAGCACCGGGACAGGGAGGGGAATGAGCAGTTCTTC
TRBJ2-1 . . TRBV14 CASSQRGNSEQFF TGTGCCAGCAGCCAACGGGGAAACAGTGAGCAGTTCTTC
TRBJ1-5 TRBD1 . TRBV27 CASSPGGQANQPQHF TGTGCCAGCAGCCCGGGGGGACAGGCCAATCAGCCCCAGCATTTT
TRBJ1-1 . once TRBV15 CATSTFRVSNTEAFF TGTGCCACCAGCACTTTCCGCGTCTCGAACACTGAAGCTTTCTTT
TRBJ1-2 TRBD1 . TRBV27 CASSTLNFPGQGFSYGYTF TGTGCCAGCAGTACCCTTAACTTTCCGGGACAGGGGTTCTCGTATGGCTACACCTTC
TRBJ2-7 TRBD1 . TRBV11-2 CASSPNIQTGQETYYEQYF TGTGCCAGCAGCCCAAATATACAGACGGGACAGGAGACTTACTACGAGCAGTACTTC